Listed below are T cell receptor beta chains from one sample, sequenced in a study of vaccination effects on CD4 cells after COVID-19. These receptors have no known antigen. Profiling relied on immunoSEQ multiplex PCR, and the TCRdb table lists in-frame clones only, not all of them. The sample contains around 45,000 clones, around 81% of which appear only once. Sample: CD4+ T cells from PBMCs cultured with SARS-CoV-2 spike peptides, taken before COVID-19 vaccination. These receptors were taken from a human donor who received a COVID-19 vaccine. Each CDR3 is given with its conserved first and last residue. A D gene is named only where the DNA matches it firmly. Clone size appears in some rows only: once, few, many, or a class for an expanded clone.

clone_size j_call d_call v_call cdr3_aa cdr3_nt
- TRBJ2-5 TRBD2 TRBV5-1 CASSLSGGETQYF TGCGCCAGCAGCTTGTCGGGGGGAGAGACCCAGTACTTC
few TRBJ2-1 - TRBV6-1 CASSEPPYNEQFF TGTGCCAGCAGTGAACCCCCGTACAATGAGCAGTTCTTC
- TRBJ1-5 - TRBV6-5 CASNTEALGNQPQHF TGTGCCAGCAATACGGAGGCGTTAGGCAATCAGCCCCAGCATTTT
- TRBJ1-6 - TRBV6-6 CASSYGAGEGSPLHF TGTGCCAGCAGTTACGGGGCAGGGGAAGGCTCACCCCTCCACTTT
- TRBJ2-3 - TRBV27 CASSPYDPQVGDTQYF TGTGCCAGCAGTCCGTACGATCCCCAAGTAGGTGATACGCAGTATTTT
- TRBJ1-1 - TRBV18 CASSPRWGDTEAFF TGTGCCAGCTCACCCCGGTGGGGGGACACTGAAGCTTTCTTT
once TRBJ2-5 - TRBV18 CASSTDETQYF TGTGCCAGCTCGACAGATGAGACCCAGTACTTC
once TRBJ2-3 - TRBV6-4 CASSPGPGPDTQYF TGTGCCAGCAGTCCGGGGCCCGGGCCGGATACGCAGTATTTT
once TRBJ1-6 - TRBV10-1 CASGGEGSPLHF TGCGCCAGCGGGGGGGAGGGGTCACCCCTCCACTTT
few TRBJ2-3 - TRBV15 CATSRGSGQTRDTQYF TGTGCCACCAGCAGAGGTTCCGGACAGACCAGGGATACGCAGTATTTT
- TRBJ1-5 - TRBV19 CATSMVVSNQPQHF TGTGCCACATCTATGGTAGTAAGCAATCAGCCCCAGCATTTT
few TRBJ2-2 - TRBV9 CASSVAPLEEVGTGELFF TGTGCCAGCAGCGTAGCCCCCCTCGAGGAAGTTGGCACCGGGGAGCTGTTTTTT
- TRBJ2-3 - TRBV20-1 CSASKTSTDTQYF TGCAGTGCCAGTAAAACAAGCACAGATACGCAGTATTTT
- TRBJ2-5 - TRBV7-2 CASSPGSVETQYF TGTGCCAGCAGCCCGGGCAGCGTGGAGACCCAGTACTTC
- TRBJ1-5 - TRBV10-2 CASSETVYSNQPQHF TGCGCCAGCAGTGAGACAGTGTATAGCAATCAGCCCCAGCATTTT
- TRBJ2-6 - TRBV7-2 CASSFRFYDSGANVLTF TGTGCCAGCAGCTTTCGGTTTTATGATTCTGGGGCCAACGTCCTGACTTTC
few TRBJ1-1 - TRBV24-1 CATRGGYLNTEAFF TGTGCCACCAGGGGCGGATACCTGAACACTGAAGCTTTCTTT
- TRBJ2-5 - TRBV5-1 CASSFGGSGETQYF TGCGCCAGCAGCTTTGGGGGGTCCGGCGAGACCCAGTACTTC
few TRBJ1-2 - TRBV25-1 CASKRYYGYTF TGTGCCAGCAAGAGGTATTATGGCTACACCTTC
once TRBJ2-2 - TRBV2 CASRGRTNTGELFF TGTGCCAGCAGGGGCAGGACGAACACCGGGGAGCTGTTTTTT
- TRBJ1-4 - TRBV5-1 CASSPRGGATNEKLFF TGCGCCAGCAGCCCCCGAGGGGGGGCAACTAATGAAAAACTGTTTTTT
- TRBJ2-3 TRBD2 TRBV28 CASSPGGSTDTQYF TGTGCCAGCAGTCCGGGGGGGAGCACAGATACGCAGTATTTT
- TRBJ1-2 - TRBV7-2 CASSNRQRNYGYTF TGTGCCAGCAGCAACCGACAGCGGAACTATGGCTACACCTTC
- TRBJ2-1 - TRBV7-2 CASSLSRDEQFF TGTGCCAGCAGCTTATCAAGGGATGAGCAGTTCTTC
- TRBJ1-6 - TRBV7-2 CASSPARANSPLHF TGTGCCAGCAGCCCCGCCCGGGCCAATTCACCCCTCCACTTT
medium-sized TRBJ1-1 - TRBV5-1 CASSHPSGDLKSIGLEWKNTEAFF TGCGCCAGCAGCCACCCGTCAGGGGACCTAAAATCTATTGGCTTAGAGTGGAAGAACACTGAAGCTTTCTTT